Here is one TCR beta chain with its context. There are 14 residues in the CDR3. Trimming shortened V by 3 bases and J by 11 bases, and 20 bases separated the two germline ends. Per the germline V gene, CDR1 is SGDLS and CDR2 is YYNGEE. The source of the sample is a study of blood T cells in healthy people across ages. Sample-barcoded 5' priming and a J-beta primer mix drove a second PCR of roughly 6 to 12 cycles. All samples yielded 3 million or more CDR3-containing paired-end reads. TCRdb re-derived calls from the 5' RACE reads in MiXCR, one entry per CDR3 protein. The sample shows about a million distinct CDR3 sequences, under 40% of them seen only once.

The sample comprised blood. The receptor was derived from a young man in good health. The chain uses TRBV9 and TRBJ2-5; a possible D gene is TRBD1 (6 bases). The CDR3 sequence: CASSGKDSRDEQYF. The CDR3 nucleotides read TGTGCCAGCAGCGGAAAGGACAGCAGGGATGAGCAGTACTTC.